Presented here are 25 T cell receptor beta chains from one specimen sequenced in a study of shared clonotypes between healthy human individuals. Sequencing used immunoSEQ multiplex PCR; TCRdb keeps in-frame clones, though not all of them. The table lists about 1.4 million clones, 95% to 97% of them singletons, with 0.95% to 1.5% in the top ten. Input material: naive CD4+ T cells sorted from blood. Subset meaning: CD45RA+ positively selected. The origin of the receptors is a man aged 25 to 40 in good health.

The CDR3 protein is CASSQEFRAEQYF. The DNA for the CDR3 is TGTGCCAGCAGCCAAGAATTCAGGGCCGAGCAGTACTTC. This sequence joins TRBV14 and TRBJ2-7, with a possible D match to TRBD1 (5 bases). Germline V gene lookup returns CDR1 SGHDN and CDR2 FVKESK. The CDR3 loop spans 13 amino acids. Trimming shortened V by 0 bases and J by 6 bases, and 9 bases separated the two germline ends.

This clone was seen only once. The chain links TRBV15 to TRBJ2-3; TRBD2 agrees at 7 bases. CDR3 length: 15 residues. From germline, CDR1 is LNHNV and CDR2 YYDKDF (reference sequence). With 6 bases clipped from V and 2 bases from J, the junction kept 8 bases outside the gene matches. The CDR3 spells CATSSRLAPTDTQYF. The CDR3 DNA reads TGTGCCACCAGTAGTAGACTAGCACCCACAGATACGCAGTATTTT.

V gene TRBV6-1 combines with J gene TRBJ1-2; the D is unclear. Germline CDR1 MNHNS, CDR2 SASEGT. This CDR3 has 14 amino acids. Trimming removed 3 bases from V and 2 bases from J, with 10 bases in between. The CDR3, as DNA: TGTGCCAGCAGTGATGTATGGGGAAACTATGGCTACACCTTC. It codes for CASSDVWGNYGYTF.

The DNA for the CDR3 is TGTGCCAGCAGCCAGGCGGGCTGGCAAGAGACCCAGTACTTC. Translated: CASSQAGWQETQYF. J is TRBJ2-5 and V is TRBV7-3, with D possibly TRBD2 on 5 matching bases. The V and J ends lost 5 bases and 2 bases respectively, with 12 bases between them. This CDR3 is 14 amino acids long. Per the germline V gene, CDR1 is SGHTA and CDR2 is FQGTGA.

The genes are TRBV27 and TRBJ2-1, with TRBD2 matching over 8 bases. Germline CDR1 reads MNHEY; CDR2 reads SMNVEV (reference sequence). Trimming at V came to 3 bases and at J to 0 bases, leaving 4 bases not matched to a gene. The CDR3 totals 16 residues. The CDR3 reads CASSFSGVSSYNEQFF. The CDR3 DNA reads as TGTGCCAGCAGTTTTAGCGGGGTGAGCTCCTACAATGAGCAGTTCTTC.

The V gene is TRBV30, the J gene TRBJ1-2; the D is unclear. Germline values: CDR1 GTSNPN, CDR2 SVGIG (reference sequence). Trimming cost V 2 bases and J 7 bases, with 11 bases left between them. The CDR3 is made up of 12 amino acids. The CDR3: CAWSPGPGGYTF. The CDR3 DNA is TGTGCCTGGAGTCCAGGACCGGGTGGCTACACCTTC.

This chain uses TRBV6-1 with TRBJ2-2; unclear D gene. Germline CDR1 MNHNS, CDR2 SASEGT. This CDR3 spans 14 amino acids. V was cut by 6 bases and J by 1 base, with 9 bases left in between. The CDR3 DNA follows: TGTGCCAGCAGCCTAACAGTGAACACCGGGGAGCTGTTTTTT. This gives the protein CASSLTVNTGELFF.

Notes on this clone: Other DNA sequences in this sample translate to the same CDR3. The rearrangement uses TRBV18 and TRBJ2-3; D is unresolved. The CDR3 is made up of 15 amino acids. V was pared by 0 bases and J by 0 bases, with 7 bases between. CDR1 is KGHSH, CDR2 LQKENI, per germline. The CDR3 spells CASSPPSTSTDTQYF. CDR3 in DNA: TGTGCCAGCTCACCACCATCAACTAGCACAGATACGCAGTATTTT.

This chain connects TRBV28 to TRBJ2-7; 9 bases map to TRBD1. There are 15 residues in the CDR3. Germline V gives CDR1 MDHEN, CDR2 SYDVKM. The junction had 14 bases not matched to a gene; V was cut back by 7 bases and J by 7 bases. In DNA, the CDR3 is TGTGCCAGCAACTATCTGACAGGGGGGGTTTTGGAGCAGTACTTC. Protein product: CASNYLTGGVLEQYF. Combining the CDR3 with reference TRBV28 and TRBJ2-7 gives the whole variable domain DVKVTQSSRYLVKRTGEKVFLECVQDMDHENMFWYRQDPGLGLRLIYFSYDVKMKEKGDIPEGYSVSREKKERFSLILESASTNQTSMYLCASNYLTGGVLEQYFGPGTRLTVT.

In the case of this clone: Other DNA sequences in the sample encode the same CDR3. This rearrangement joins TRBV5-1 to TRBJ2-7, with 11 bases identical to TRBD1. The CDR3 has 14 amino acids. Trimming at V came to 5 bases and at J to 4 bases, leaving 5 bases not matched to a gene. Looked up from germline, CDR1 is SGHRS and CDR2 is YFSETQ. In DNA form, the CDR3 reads TGCGCCAGCAGTTCCGGGACAGGGGGATACGAGCAGTACTTC. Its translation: CASSSGTGGYEQYF.

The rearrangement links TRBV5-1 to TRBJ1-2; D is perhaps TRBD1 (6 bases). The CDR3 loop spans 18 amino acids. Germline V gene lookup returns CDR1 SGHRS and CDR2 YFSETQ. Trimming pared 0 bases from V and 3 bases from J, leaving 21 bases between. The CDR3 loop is CASSLEAGRGKDHYGYTF. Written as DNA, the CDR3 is TGCGCCAGCAGCTTGGAGGCGGGCAGGGGCAAAGACCACTATGGCTACACCTTC.

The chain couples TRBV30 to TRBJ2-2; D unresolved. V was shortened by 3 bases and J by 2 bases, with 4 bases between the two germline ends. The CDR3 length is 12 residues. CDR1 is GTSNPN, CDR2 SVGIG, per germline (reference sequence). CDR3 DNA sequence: TGTGCCTGGAGCCCCAACACCGGGGAGCTGTTTTTT. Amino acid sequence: CAWSPNTGELFF.

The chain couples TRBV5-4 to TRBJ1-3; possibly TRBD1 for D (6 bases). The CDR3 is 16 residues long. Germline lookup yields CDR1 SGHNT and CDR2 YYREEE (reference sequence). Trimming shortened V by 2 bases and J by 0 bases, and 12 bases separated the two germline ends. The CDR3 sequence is CASSLNRVDSGNTIYF. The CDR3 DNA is TGTGCCAGCAGCTTAAACAGGGTAGACTCTGGAAACACCATATATTTT.

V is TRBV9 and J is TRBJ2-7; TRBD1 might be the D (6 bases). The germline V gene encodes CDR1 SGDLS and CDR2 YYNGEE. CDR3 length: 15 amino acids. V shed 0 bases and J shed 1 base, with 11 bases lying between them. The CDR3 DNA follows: TGTGCCAGCAGCGTAGGGGGACACCAATCCTACGAGCAGTACTTC. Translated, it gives CASSVGGHQSYEQYF.

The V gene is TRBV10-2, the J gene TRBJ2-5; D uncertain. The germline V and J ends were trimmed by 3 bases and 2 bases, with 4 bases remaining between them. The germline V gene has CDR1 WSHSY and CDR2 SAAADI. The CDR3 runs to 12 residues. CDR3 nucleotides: TGCGCCAGCAGTGACGCGCAAGAGACCCAGTACTTC. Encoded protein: CASSDAQETQYF.

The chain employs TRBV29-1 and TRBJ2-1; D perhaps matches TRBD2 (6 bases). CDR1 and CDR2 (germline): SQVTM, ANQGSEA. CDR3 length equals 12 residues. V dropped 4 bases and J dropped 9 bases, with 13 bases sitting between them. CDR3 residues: CSVGRELAEQFF. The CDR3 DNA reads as TGCAGCGTTGGACGGGAGTTAGCTGAGCAGTTCTTC.

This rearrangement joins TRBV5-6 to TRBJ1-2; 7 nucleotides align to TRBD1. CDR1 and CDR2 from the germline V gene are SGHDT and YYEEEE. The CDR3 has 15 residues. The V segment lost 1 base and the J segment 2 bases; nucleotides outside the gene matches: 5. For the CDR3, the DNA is TGTGCCAGCAGCTTGAGACCAGGGGGAAACTATGGCTACACCTTC. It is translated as CASSLRPGGNYGYTF.

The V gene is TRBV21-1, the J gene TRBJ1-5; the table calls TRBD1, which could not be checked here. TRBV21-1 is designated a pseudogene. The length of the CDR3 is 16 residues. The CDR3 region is CASSTSPRQENQPQHF. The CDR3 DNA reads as TGTGCCAGCAGCACCTCCCCCCGACAGGAAAATCAGCCCCAGCATTTT.

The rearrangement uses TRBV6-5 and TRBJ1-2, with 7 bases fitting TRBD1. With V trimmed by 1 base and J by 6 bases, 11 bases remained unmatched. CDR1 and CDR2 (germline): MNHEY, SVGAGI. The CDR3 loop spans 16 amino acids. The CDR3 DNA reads TGTGCCAGCAGTTACTTAGGCACAGGGGACGGGAATGGCTACACCTTC. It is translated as CASSYLGTGDGNGYTF.

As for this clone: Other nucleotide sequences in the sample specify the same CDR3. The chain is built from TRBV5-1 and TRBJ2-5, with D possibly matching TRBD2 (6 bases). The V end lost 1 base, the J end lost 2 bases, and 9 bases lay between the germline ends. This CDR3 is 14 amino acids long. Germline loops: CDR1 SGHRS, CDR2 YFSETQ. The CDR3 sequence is CASSLLAGQETQYF. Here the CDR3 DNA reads TGCGCCAGCAGCTTGCTGGCGGGACAAGAGACCCAGTACTTC.

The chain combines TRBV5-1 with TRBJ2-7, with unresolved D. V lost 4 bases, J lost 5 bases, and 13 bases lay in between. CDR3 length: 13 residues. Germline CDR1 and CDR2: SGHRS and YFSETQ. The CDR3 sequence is CASSGSFFHEQYF. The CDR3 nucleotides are TGCGCCAGCAGCGGGTCCTTCTTCCACGAGCAGTACTTC.

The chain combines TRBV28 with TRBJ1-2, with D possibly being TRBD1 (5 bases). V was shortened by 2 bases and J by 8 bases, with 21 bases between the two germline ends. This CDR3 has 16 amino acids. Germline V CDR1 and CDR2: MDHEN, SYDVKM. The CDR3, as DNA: TGTGCCAGCAGTTTAGCGGGGACGGGATCGGTCTTGGGCTACACCTTC. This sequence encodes CASSLAGTGSVLGYTF.

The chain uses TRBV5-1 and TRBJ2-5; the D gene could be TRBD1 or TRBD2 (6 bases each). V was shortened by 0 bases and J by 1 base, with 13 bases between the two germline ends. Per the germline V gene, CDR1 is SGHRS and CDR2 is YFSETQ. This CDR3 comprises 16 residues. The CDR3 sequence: CASSLAVGGTQETQYF. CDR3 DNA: TGCGCCAGCAGCTTGGCGGTGGGGGGCACCCAAGAGACCCAGTACTTC.

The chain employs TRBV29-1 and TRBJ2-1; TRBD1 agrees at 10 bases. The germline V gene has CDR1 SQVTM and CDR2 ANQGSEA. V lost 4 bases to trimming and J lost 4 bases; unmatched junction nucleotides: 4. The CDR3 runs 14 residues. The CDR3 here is CSVGRDRGYNEQFF. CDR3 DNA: TGCAGCGTTGGTAGGGACAGGGGATACAATGAGCAGTTCTTC.

The CDR3 reads CASSQGTGTTNEKLFF. For the CDR3, the DNA is TGTGCCAGCAGCCAGGGGACAGGGACAACTAATGAAAAACTGTTTTTT. The V call is TRBV5-8, the J call TRBJ1-4; 9 nucleotides match TRBD1. The CDR3 is 16 residues long. The V segment lost 4 bases and the J segment 0 bases; nucleotides outside the gene matches: 4. Germline CDR1 SGHTS, CDR2 YDEGEE. The full variable domain, rest sourced from reference TRBV5-8 and TRBJ1-4, is EAGVTQSPTHLIKTRGQQATLRCSPISGHTSVYWYQQALGLGLQFLLWYDEGEERNRGNFPPRFSGRQFPNYSSELNVNALELEDSALYLCASSQGTGTTNEKLFFGSGTQLSVL.